The 26 T cell receptor beta chains listed next were all sequenced from one sample in a study of OX40 agonist ivuxolimab in advanced cancers. Generated by immunoSEQ multiplex PCR, the TCRdb table keeps only in-frame clones and is missing some. This sample has some 30,000 clones, with around 93% found just once. Sequenced material: CD4+ or CD8+ T cells sorted from blood, taken in a trial of the OX40 agonist ivuxolimab. These receptors were taken from an adult with an advanced solid tumor such as melanoma, head and neck, liver or kidney cancer.

The chain links TRBV28 to TRBJ2-1; D uncertain. With 4 bases removed from V and 6 bases from J, the gap between germline ends came to 22 bases. The germline gives CDR1 MDHEN, CDR2 SYDVKM. The CDR3 loop spans 17 amino acids. The CDR3 loop reads CASSSLWNGQEFNEQFF. The CDR3 DNA reads TGTGCCAGCAGTTCTCTCTGGAACGGGCAGGAATTCAATGAGCAGTTCTTC.

This clone has just one count. The gene calls are TRBV6-1 and TRBJ2-3, with TRBD1 as a possible D gene (6 bases). The germline V gene encodes CDR1 MNHNS and CDR2 SASEGT. Trimming cost V 6 bases and J 0 bases, with 13 bases left between them. This CDR3 contains 15 residues. The CDR3 DNA follows: TGTGCCAGCAGCTCCGGGACAACTAGCACAGATACGCAGTATTTT. This gives the protein CASSSGTTSTDTQYF.

The chain has TRBV27 and TRBJ2-1; TRBD1 might be the D (5 bases). This CDR3 has 12 amino acids. V dropped 5 bases and J dropped 8 bases, with 10 bases sitting between them. Per germline, CDR1 MNHEY and CDR2 SMNVEV (reference sequence). Here the CDR3 reads CASSDPGYEQFF. Written as DNA, the CDR3 is TGTGCCAGCAGTGATCCAGGGTATGAGCAGTTCTTC.

V and J are TRBV7-8 and TRBJ2-7; D is possibly TRBD2 (6 bases). With 1 base removed from V and 3 bases from J, the gap between germline ends came to 25 bases. Germline V gives CDR1 SGHVS, CDR2 FQNEAQ. CDR3 size: 19 residues. DNA of the CDR3: TGTGCCAGCAGCTTAGACCCGTGGGATACGGGACTGGAGAACTACGAGCAGTACTTC. Translating it yields CASSLDPWDTGLENYEQYF.

This chain joins TRBV14 and TRBJ2-5; TRBD1 matches 8 bases. The end of the DNA aligns better with TRBJ2-7, so the J call may be wrong. Germline CDR1 reads SGHDN; CDR2 reads FVKESK. This CDR3 is 15 amino acids long. The CDR3 is CASSWGTGDFYEQYF. The CDR3, as DNA: TGTGCCAGCAGCTGGGGGACAGGAGACTTCTACGAGCAGTACTTC.

The V and J genes are TRBV9 and TRBJ1-1, with a weak D call TRBD1 (5 bases). This CDR3 has 15 residues. The V and J ends lost 3 bases and 3 bases respectively, with 15 bases between them. Germline CDR1 and CDR2: SGDLS and YYNGEE. The CDR3 region is CASSEGGGPDTEAFF. The CDR3 bases are TGTGCCAGCAGCGAGGGTGGGGGTCCCGACACTGAAGCTTTCTTT.

This chain links TRBV29-1 with TRBJ1-1; 7 bases fit TRBD1. CDR3 size: 16 residues. The ends lost 7 bases at V and 4 bases at J; junction bases unmatched: 18. CDR1 SQVTM and CDR2 ANQGSEA come from the germline V gene. The DNA for the CDR3 is TGCAGCGCCGACCGGACAGGTGTGGTTTCGGGCACTGAAGCTTTCTTT. As protein: CSADRTGVVSGTEAFF. Based on the CDR3 plus reference TRBV29-1 and TRBJ1-1, the full variable domain is SAVISQKPSRDICQRGTSLTIQCQVDSQVTMMFWYRQQPGQSLTLIATANQGSEATYESGFVIDKFPISRPNLTFSTLTVSNMSPEDSSIYLCSADRTGVVSGTEAFFGQGTRLTVV.

This chain connects TRBV5-6 to TRBJ2-3, with a weak D call TRBD1 (5 bases). The V end was cut by 0 bases, the J end by 5 bases, with 7 bases between. In germline, CDR1 is SGHDT, CDR2 YYEEEE. This CDR3 contains 13 residues. CDR3 amino acids: CASSLEGQDTQYF. CDR3 DNA sequence: TGTGCCAGCAGCTTGGAAGGACAAGATACGCAGTATTTT.

The chain couples TRBV13 to TRBJ2-2; D uncertain. V was trimmed by 8 bases and J by 2 bases, leaving 6 bases between them. The germline V gene encodes CDR1 PRHDT and CDR2 FYEKMQ (reference sequence). The CDR3 spans 12 residues. CDR3 protein: CASAGNTGELFF. CDR3 DNA sequence: TGTGCCAGCGCAGGAAACACCGGGGAGCTGTTTTTT.

The count of this clone is one. The chain employs TRBV19 and TRBJ1-5; D might be TRBD1 (6 bases). The CDR3 contains 17 residues. Germline-derived CDR1 and CDR2 are LNHDA and SQIVND (reference sequence). Trimming left V 1 base short and J 4 bases short, with 17 bases between. CDR3 bases: TGTGCCAGTAGTATAGCCAGGGGAGTCTACCGTAATCAGCCCCAGCATTTT. It translates to CASSIARGVYRNQPQHF.

The chain recombines TRBV15 with TRBJ2-2; 9 bases agree with TRBD2. From germline, CDR1 is LNHNV and CDR2 YYDKDF (reference sequence). This CDR3 is 17 amino acids long. Trimming removed 3 bases from V and 0 bases from J; junction bases left unmatched: 5. CDR3 loop: CATSSPRTSANTGELFF. The CDR3 DNA reads TGTGCCACCAGCAGTCCTAGGACTAGCGCGAACACCGGGGAGCTGTTTTTT.

This chain uses TRBV7-8 with TRBJ1-5; 8 nucleotides agree with TRBD1. J was trimmed by 6 bases and V by 5 bases; bases with no gene match: 6. Germline V gene sequence: CDR1 SGHVS, CDR2 FQNEAQ. This CDR3 spans 14 amino acids. The CDR3 sequence: CASSEDRGGQPQHF. The CDR3 coding sequence is TGTGCCAGCAGCGAAGACAGGGGTGGTCAGCCCCAGCATTTT. Together with reference TRBV7-8 and TRBJ1-5, the CDR3 gives the full variable domain: GAGVSQSPRYKVAKRGQDVALRCDPISGHVSLFWYQQALGQGPEFLTYFQNEAQLDKSGLPSDRFFAERPEGSVSTLKIQRTQQEDSAVYLCASSEDRGGQPQHFGDGTRLSIL.

This sequence joins TRBV6-5 and TRBJ2-1; the match to TRBD1 covers 8 bases. Germline values: CDR1 MNHEY, CDR2 SVGAGI. The V and J ends lost 10 bases and 9 bases, in that order; junction bases with no gene match: 17. The CDR3 is 15 amino acids. In nucleotides, the CDR3 is TGTGCCACCACGCTAACAGGGGGAGGACCGGGTGAGCAGTTCTTC. Translating gives CATTLTGGGPGEQFF.

V gene TRBV6-5 combines with J gene TRBJ1-2; TRBD1 is a possible D gene (6 bases). Germline V gene data show CDR1 as MNHEY and CDR2 as SVGAGI. The CDR3 runs 14 residues. The V and J ends lost 0 bases and 9 bases respectively, with 14 bases between them. CDR3 in DNA: TGTGCCAGCAGTTACTCCCGGGGGGCGGATAGCTACACCTTC. Translation: CASSYSRGADSYTF.

The chain recombines TRBV2 with TRBJ2-7; 8 bases fit TRBD1. V shed 9 bases, J shed 4 bases, and the junction held 8 bases outside the gene matches. CDR1 is SNHLY, CDR2 FYNNEI, per germline. The CDR3 is 13 amino acids. The CDR3 coding sequence is TGTGCCAGAAGGACAGGGTCTGATTACGAGCAGTACTTC. It translates to CARRTGSDYEQYF.

CDR3 region: CASLDRNTEAFF. CDR3 bases: TGTGCCAGTTTGGACAGGAACACTGAAGCTTTCTTT. This chain links TRBV19 with TRBJ1-1; TRBD1 is a possible D gene (6 bases). V shed 8 bases and J shed 1 base, with 8 bases lying between them. The CDR3 runs 12 residues. Germline V gene data show CDR1 as LNHDA and CDR2 as SQIVND (reference sequence). Looking up the rest from reference TRBV19 and TRBJ1-1 gives the full variable domain: DGGITQSPKYLFRKEGQNVTLSCEQNLNHDAMYWYRQDPGQGLRLIYYSQIVNDFQKGDIAEGYSVSREKKESFPLTVTSAQKNPTAFYLCASLDRNTEAFFGQGTRLTVV.

This CDR3 is CASSQENGGSGSERKYF. The CDR3 DNA is TGCGCCAGCAGCCAAGAAAATGGGGGAAGCGGGAGCGAGAGGAAGTACTTC. The rearrangement uses TRBV4-1 and TRBJ2-5, with TRBD2 identical over 8 bases. The junction had 18 bases not matched to a gene; V was cut back by 0 bases and J by 12 bases. The germline V gene has CDR1 MGHRA and CDR2 YSYEKL. CDR3 length equals 17 residues.

The chain uses TRBV4-1 and TRBJ2-7; TRBD1 might be the D (6 bases). The germline V gene encodes CDR1 MGHRA and CDR2 YSYEKL. The V and J ends lost 4 bases and 4 bases respectively, with 11 bases between them. This CDR3 is built from 13 residues. The CDR3, as DNA: TGCGCCAGCAGCCCCCAAACAGGGTACGAGCAGTACTTC. Translated, it gives CASSPQTGYEQYF.

The chain combines TRBV5-1 with TRBJ2-1; weak D call: TRBD1 (6 bases). The CDR3 is made up of 14 amino acids. Trimming took off 4 bases at V and 5 bases at J, with 13 bases between the two ends. Germline CDR1 SGHRS, CDR2 YFSETQ. The CDR3 bases are TGCGCCAGCAGCCTTAGGGGGTTCGACAATGAGCAGTTCTTC. Translated, it gives CASSLRGFDNEQFF.

J is TRBJ2-5 and V is TRBV6-1; D is uncertain. The germline V and J ends were trimmed by 7 bases and 3 bases, with 12 bases remaining between them. The CDR3 loop spans 13 amino acids. Germline CDR1 and CDR2: MNHNS and SASEGT. CDR3 in amino acids: CASNTRDEETQYF. CDR3 DNA: TGTGCCAGCAACACCCGAGATGAAGAGACCCAGTACTTC.

V usage is TRBV11-1 and J usage is TRBJ2-1; 7 bases map to TRBD2. The CDR3 extends over 18 amino acids. V shed 5 bases and J 1 base; nucleotides not matched to a gene: 14. From germline, CDR1 is SGHAT and CDR2 FQDESV (reference sequence). The DNA for the CDR3 is TGTGCCAGCAGCCCAGAGGTATCGGGAGGATGGTCCTACAATGAGCAGTTCTTC. As protein: CASSPEVSGGWSYNEQFF.

This chain's CDR3 is CAISESDRATGANVLTF. CDR3 nucleotides: TGTGCCATCAGTGAGTCAGACAGGGCTACTGGGGCCAACGTCCTGACTTTC. The V and J genes are TRBV10-3 and TRBJ2-6; 7 nucleotides match TRBD1. CDR1 and CDR2 (germline): ENHRY, SYGVKD. The CDR3 length is 17 residues. With V trimmed by 0 bases and J by 2 bases, 4 bases remained unmatched.

The genes are TRBV6-5 and TRBJ2-7; D uncertain. The CDR3 is 16 amino acids. V lost 2 bases, J lost 6 bases, and 20 bases lay in between. The germline CDR1 and CDR2 sequences are MNHEY and SVGAGI. The CDR3 region has the DNA TGTGCCAGCAGTTACGACCCCTGGGCGGCCGGACGCGAGCAGTACTTC. Protein sequence: CASSYDPWAAGREQYF.

The chain carries TRBV4-1 and TRBJ2-1; 8 bases match TRBD2. Germline V gives CDR1 MGHRA, CDR2 YSYEKL. V gave up 1 base and J gave up 8 bases; unmatched junction bases: 7. This CDR3 region has 15 residues. DNA of the CDR3: TGCGCCAGCAGCCAAGTGGCGGGAGGAGGAGATGAGCAGTTCTTC. Its protein is CASSQVAGGGDEQFF.

This clone was recorded only once. The chain has TRBV6-5 and TRBJ1-6; D gene unclear. The germline V gene has CDR1 MNHEY and CDR2 SVGAGI. Trimming took 0 bases from V and 7 from J, leaving 4 bases between them. The length of the CDR3 is 13 residues. CDR3 amino acids: CASSYSQNSPLHF. In DNA, the CDR3 is TGTGCCAGCAGTTACTCACAAAATTCACCCCTCCACTTT.

The V gene is TRBV19, the J gene TRBJ2-3; 11 nucleotides line up with TRBD2. Per germline, CDR1 LNHDA and CDR2 SQIVND (reference sequence). Losses at the gene ends were 5 bases for V and 0 bases for J; bases not matched to a gene: 10. The CDR3 is 18 amino acids. CDR3 nucleotide sequence: TGTGCCAGTAGTGAAGGGAGTAGCGGGGGGGCTAGCACAGATACGCAGTATTTT. Its translation: CASSEGSSGGASTDTQYF.